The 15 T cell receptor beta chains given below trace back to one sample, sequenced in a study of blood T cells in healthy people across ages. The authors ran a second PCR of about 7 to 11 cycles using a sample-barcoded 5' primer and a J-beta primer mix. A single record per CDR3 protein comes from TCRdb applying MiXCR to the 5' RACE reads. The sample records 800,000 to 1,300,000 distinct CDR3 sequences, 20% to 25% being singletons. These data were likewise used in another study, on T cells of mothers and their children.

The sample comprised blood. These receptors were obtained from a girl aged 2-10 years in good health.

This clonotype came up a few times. CDR3 loop: CSAPVASGANVLTF. The CDR3 region has the DNA TGCAGTGCCCCCGTTGCCTCTGGGGCCAACGTCCTGACTTTC. The genes are TRBV20-1 and TRBJ2-6; D is unclear. V lost 6 bases and J lost 0, with 9 bases in between. This CDR3 spans 14 amino acids. Germline lookup yields CDR1 DFQATT and CDR2 SNEGSKA (reference sequence).

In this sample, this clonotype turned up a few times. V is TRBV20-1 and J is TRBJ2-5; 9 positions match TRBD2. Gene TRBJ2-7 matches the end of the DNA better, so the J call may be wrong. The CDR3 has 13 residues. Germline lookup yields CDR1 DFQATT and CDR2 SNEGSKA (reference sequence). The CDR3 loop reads CSARGWTSDEQYF. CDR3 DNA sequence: TGCAGTGCTAGAGGCTGGACTAGCGACGAGCAGTACTTC.

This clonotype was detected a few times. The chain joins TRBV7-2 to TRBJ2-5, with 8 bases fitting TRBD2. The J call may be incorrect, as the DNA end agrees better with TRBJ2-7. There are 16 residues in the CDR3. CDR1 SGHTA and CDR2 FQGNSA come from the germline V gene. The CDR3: CASSLEAGDGSYEQYF. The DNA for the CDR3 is TGTGCCAGCAGCTTAGAAGCGGGGGACGGTTCCTACGAGCAGTACTTC.

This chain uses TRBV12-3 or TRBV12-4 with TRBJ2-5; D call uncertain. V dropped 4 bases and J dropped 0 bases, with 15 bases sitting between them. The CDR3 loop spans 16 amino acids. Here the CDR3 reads CASSSPRHYDQETQYF. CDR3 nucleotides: TGTGCCAGCAGTTCCCCACGACACTACGACCAAGAGACCCAGTACTTC.

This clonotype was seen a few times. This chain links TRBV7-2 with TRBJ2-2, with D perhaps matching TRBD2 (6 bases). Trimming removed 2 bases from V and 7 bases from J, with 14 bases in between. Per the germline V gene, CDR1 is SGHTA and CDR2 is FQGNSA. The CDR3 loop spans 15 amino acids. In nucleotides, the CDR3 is TGTGCCAGCAGCTTACGCGGGGTTTTCGGCGGGGAGCTGTTTTTT. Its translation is CASSLRGVFGGELFF.

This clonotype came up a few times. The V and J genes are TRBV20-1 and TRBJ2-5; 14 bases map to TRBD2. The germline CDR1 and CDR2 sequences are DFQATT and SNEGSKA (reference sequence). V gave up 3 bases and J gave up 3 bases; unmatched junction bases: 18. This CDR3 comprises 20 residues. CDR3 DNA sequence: TGCAGTGCTAGGGGACTAGCGGGAGATTTGTCTAAAACCGTAAAAGAGACCCAGTACTTC. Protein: CSARGLAGDLSKTVKETQYF.

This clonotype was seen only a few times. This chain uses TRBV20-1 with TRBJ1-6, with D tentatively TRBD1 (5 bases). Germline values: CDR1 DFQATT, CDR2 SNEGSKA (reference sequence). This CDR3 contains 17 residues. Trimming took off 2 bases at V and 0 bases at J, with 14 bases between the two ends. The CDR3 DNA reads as TGCAGTGCTAGATCTTCCCCCGACAGCTCCTATAATTCACCCCTCCACTTT. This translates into CSARSSPDSSYNSPLHF.

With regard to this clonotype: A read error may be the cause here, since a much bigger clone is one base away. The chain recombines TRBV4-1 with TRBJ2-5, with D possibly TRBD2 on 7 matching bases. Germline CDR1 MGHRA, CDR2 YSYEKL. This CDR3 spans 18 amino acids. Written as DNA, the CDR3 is TGCGCCAGCAACCAAGATGTGTCGCGGGGGCAATTCCAAGAGACCCAGTACTTC. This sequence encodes CASNQDVSRGQFQETQYF.

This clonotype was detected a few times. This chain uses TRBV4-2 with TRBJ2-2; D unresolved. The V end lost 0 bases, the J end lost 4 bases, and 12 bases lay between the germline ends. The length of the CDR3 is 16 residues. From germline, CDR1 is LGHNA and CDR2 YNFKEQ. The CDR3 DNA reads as TGTGCCAGCAGCCAAGATCGTACGGTGGGCACCGGGGAGCTGTTTTTT. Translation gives CASSQDRTVGTGELFF.

The CDR3 DNA sequence: TGCAGTGCTTTGGGGGACGGGGGGCACACAGATACGCAGTATTTT. Protein: CSALGDGGHTDTQYF. The genes are TRBV20-1 and TRBJ2-3; D perhaps matches TRBD2 (7 bases). V was cut by 5 bases and J by 2 bases, with 17 bases left in between. CDR3 length: 15 amino acids. Germline CDR1 reads DFQATT; CDR2 reads SNEGSKA (reference sequence).

The CDR3, as DNA: TGTGCCAGCAGCCTCCAATTCCGTCTAGGGGAGGATACGCAGTATTTT. Encoded protein: CASSLQFRLGEDTQYF. The genes are TRBV3-1 and TRBJ2-3; D is possibly TRBD1 or TRBD2 (5 bases each). The CDR3 sequence is 16 residues long. V shed 4 bases and J shed 6 bases, with 20 bases lying between them. Germline assignment: CDR1 LGHDT and CDR2 YNNKEL (reference sequence).

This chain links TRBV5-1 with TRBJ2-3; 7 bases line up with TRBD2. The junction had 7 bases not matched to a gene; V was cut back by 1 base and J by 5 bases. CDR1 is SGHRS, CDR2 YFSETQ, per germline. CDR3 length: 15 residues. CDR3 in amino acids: CASSLQWEGGDTQYF. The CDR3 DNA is TGCGCCAGCAGCTTGCAGTGGGAGGGAGGAGATACGCAGTATTTT. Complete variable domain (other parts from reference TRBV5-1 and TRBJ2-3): KAGVTQTPRYLIKTRGQQVTLSCSPISGHRSVSWYQQTPGQGLQFLFEYFSETQRNKGNFPGRFSGRQFSNSRSEMNVSTLELGDSALYLCASSLQWEGGDTQYFGPGTRLTVL.

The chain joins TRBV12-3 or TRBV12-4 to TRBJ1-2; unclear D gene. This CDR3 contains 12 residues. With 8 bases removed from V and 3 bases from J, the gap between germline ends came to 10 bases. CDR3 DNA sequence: TGTGCCAGCTGGAGGGAGGACTATGGCTACACCTTC. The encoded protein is CASWREDYGYTF.

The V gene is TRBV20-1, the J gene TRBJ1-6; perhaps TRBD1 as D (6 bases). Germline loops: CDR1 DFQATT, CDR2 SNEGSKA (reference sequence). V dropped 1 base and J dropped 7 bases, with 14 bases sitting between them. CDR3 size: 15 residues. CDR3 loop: CSARGGGSWNSPLHF. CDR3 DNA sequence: TGCAGTGCTAGAGGCGGGGGCTCGTGGAATTCACCCCTCCACTTT.

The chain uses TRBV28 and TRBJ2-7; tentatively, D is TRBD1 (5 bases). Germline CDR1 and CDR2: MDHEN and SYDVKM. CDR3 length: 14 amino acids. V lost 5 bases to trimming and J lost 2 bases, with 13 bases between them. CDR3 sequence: CASSKSGLPYEQYF. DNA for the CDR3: TGTGCCAGCAGTAAATCAGGGTTACCCTACGAGCAGTACTTC.